The TCR beta chain described here comes from a study of spatial heterogeneity in lung cancer. Regarding the study as a whole: Tumors with more nonsynonymous mutations had more expanded intratumoral alpha and beta TCRs.

Noted time point: sample taken at primary tumor resection. The donors were about 72 patients with non-small cell lung cancer that was early-stage and untreated. Sequencing covered unsorted whole RNA taken from tumor, nontumor lung or frozen PBMC. TCRdb passed the 5' RACE reads through MiXCR, listing each CDR3 protein once. The sample carries about 23,000 distinct CDR3 sequences, around 6.6% recorded once. There are many counts of this clonotype. What it binds is unknown. This CDR3 region has 16 residues. The germline V gene has CDR1 SGHVS and CDR2 FQNEAQ. The V end lost 5 bases, the J end lost 6 bases, and 22 bases lay between the germline ends.

This sequence joins TRBV7-8 and TRBJ1-2; D is perhaps TRBD1 (6 bases). The clonotype was recovered from a male donor with early-stage non-small cell lung cancer. Sequencing used lung tumor tissue, obtained at surgery. The CDR3 is CASSRGYAQGWDGYTF. In nucleotides, the CDR3 is TGTGCCAGCAGCCGGGGGTACGCACAGGGTTGGGATGGCTACACCTTC. The full variable domain, with the rest looked up from reference TRBV7-8 and TRBJ1-2, is GAGVSQSPRYKVAKRGQDVALRCDPISGHVSLFWYQQALGQGPEFLTYFQNEAQLDKSGLPSDRFFAERPEGSVSTLKIQRTQQEDSAVYLCASSRGYAQGWDGYTFGSGTRLTVV.